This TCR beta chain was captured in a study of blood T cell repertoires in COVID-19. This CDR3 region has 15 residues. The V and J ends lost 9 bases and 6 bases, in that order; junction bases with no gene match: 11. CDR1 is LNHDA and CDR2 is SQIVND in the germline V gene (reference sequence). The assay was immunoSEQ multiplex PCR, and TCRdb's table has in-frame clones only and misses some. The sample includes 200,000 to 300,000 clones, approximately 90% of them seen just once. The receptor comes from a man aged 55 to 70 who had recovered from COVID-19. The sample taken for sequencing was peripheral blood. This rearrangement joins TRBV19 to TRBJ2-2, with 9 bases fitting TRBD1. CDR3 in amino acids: CASRSGQGVPGELFF. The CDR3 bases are TGTGCCAGCAGATCGGGACAGGGAGTTCCCGGGGAGCTGTTTTTT.